This is a list of T cell receptor beta chains from one sample in a study of T cells after yellow fever vaccination. TCRdb analysed the 5' RACE reads with MiXCR anew, one entry per CDR3 protein. The sample records under 600,000 distinct CDR3 sequences, approximately 13% being singletons. The sequencing used PBMCs, collected on the day of the yellow fever booster vaccination. These receptors were collected from a man younger than 40 who received the YFV17D yellow fever vaccine. Both conserved end residues are part of each CDR3. Clone size is given for some rows only: seen once, a few or many times, or a class if the clone is expanded.

TRBV7-2	TRBJ1-5	few	CASALGGKTGLKVAQHF
TRBV2	TRBJ1-6	.	CASKDRGVWSPLHF
TRBV12-3/TRBV12-4	TRBJ1-1	.	CASSLGRLAFF
TRBV5-1	TRBJ2-1	few	CASSLEGLAGGNSYNEQFF
TRBV6-1	TRBJ1-4	.	CAGRMAGAGKLFF
TRBV9	TRBJ2-1	.	CASSIDGGSSLEQFF
TRBV27	TRBJ2-3	.	CASSPGGMGTDTQYF
TRBV24-1	TRBJ2-5	many	CATSEQGNTETQYF
TRBV6-1	TRBJ2-1	.	CASRSTHASGYNEQFF
TRBV29-1	TRBJ2-1	.	CSVGLAGEGGEQFF
TRBV24-1	TRBJ2-1	few	CATSDSPPYNEQFF